This section outlines one T cell receptor beta chain sequence together with its context. This sample stems from a study of chronic HIV infection and antiretroviral therapy. CDR3 length: 15 residues. MiXCR, applied by TCRdb to the 5' RACE reads, yields one record per CDR3 protein. The sample carries about 38,000 distinct CDR3 sequences, roughly 8% recorded once. This sequence originates from an adult who had HIV and had not received antiretroviral therapy, or was an uninfected healthy control (not recorded which). The rearrangement joins TRBV21-1 to TRBJ2-7; the table names TRBD1, a call not compared with the DNA. TRBV21-1 is classified as a pseudogene. The sequenced material came from peripheral blood. The CDR3, as DNA: TGTGCCAGCAGCAAAGTTCCGGGACCCTCCTACGAGCAGTACTTC. Encoded protein: CASSKVPGPSYEQYF.